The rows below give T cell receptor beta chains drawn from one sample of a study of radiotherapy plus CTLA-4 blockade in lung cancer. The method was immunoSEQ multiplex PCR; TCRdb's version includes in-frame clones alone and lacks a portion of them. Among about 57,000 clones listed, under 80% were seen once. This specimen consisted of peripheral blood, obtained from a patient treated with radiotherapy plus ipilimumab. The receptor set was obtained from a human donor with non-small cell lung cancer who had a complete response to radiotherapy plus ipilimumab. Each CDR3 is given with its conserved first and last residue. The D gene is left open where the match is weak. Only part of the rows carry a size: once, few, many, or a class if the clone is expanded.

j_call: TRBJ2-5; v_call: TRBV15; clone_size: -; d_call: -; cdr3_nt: TGTGCCACCAGCAGAGGTGGGGGGGGCCGAGAGACCCAGTACTTC; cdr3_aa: CATSRGGGGRETQYF
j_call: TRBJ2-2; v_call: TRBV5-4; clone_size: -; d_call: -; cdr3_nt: TGTGCCAGCAGCCACAGGAACACCGGGGAGCTGTTTTTT; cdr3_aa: CASSHRNTGELFF
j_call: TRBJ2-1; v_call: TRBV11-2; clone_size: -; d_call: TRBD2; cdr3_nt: TGTGCCAGCAGCTTCCGTGGCGGGAGGGCCTGGGGTGAGCAGTTCTTC; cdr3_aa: CASSFRGGRAWGEQFF
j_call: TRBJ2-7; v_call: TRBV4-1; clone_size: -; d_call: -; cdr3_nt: TGCGCCAGCAGCCAAGATAAGCGGGTGGACGAGCAGTACTTC; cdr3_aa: CASSQDKRVDEQYF
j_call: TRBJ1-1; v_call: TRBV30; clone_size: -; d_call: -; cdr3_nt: TGTGCCTGGAGGGCAACAGGGAACACTGAAGCTTTCTTT; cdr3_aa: CAWRATGNTEAFF
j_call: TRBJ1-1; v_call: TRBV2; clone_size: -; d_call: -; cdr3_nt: TGTGCCAGCAGTGAGCCCTCTACAAACTGGGACCGAGGGAGGGAGAACACTGAAGCTTTCTTT; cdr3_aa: CASSEPSTNWDRGRENTEAFF
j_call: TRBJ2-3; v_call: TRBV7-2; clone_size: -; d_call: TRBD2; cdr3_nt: TGTGCCAGCAGCTTAGCTCTGCGGGAGTCAGATACGCAGTATTTT; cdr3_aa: CASSLALRESDTQYF
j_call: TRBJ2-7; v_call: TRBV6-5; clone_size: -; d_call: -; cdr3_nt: TGTGCCAGCAGGCGATCCCACCGGAGCTCCTACGAGCAGTACTTC; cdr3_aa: CASRRSHRSSYEQYF
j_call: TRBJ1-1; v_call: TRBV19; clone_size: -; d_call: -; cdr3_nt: TGTGCCAGTAGAACAGGGTACACTGAAGCTTTCTTT; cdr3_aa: CASRTGYTEAFF
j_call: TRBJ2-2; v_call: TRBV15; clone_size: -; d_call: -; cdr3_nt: TGTGCCACCAGCAGAGGGTGGAGGGTAAACACCGGGGAGCTGTTTTTT; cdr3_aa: CATSRGWRVNTGELFF
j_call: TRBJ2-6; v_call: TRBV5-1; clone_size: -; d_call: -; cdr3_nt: TGCGCCAGCAGGGTTACGGGGGCTGGGGCCAACGTCCTGACTTTC; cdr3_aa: CASRVTGAGANVLTF
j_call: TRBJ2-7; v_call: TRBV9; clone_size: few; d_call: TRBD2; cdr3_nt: TGTGCCAGCAGCGTAGGACTAGCGAACGAGCAGTACTTC; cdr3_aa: CASSVGLANEQYF
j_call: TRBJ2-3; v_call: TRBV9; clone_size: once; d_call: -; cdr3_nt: TGTGCCAGCAGCCCCAGCGGAGCTAGCACAGATACGCAGTATTTT; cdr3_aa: CASSPSGASTDTQYF